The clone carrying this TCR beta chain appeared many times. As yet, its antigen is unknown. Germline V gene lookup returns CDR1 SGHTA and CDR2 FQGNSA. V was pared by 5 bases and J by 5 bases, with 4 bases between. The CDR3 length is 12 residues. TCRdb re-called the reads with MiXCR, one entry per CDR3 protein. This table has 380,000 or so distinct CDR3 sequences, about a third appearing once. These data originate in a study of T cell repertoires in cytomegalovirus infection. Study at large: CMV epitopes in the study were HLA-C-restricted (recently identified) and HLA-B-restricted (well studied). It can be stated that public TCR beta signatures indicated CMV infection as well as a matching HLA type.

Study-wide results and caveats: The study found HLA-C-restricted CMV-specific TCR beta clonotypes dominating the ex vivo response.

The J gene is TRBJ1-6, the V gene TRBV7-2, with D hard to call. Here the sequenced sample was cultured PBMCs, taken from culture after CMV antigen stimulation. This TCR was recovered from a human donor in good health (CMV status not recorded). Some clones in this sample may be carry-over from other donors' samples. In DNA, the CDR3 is TGTGCCAGCAGCCGTAATAATTCACCCCTCCACTTT. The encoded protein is CASSRNNSPLHF. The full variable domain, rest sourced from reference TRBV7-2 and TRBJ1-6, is GAGVSQSPSNKVTEKGKDVELRCDPISGHTALYWYRQSLGQGLEFLIYFQGNSAPDKSGLPSDRFSAERTGGSVSTLTIQRTQQEDSAVYLCASSRNNSPLHFGNGTRLTVT.